The 14 T cell receptor beta chains in this list originate from one sample, sequenced in a study of cytomegalovirus exposure and HLA in healthy donors. In the PCR, 60 Vbeta and 13 Jbeta primers were used. Measured with immunoSEQ multiplex PCR; TCRdb has only the in-frame clones, and not every one. Here the sample spans roughly 110,000 clones, around three quarters being singletons. Sequencing was performed on PBMCs. The receptors were gathered from a man in his thirties or forties in good health and CMV-seronegative.

The CDR3 is CASSEYSYTF. Written as DNA, the CDR3 is TGTGCCAGCAGTGAATACTCCTACACCTTC. This sequence joins TRBV6-1 and TRBJ1-2; D remains ambiguous. The CDR3 spans 10 residues. Germline assignment: CDR1 MNHNS and CDR2 SASEGT. Trimming stripped 2 bases from V and 10 bases from J, with 5 bases between.

Comment on this clone: Germline and junction disagree at one end, which may indicate a read error. This chain connects TRBV15 to TRBJ2-3; TRBD2 matches at 7 bases. CDR3 length: 15 residues. CDR1 LNHNV and CDR2 YYDKDF come from the germline V gene (reference sequence). The CDR3 protein is CATRRDGGSTDTQYF. The CDR3 DNA reads as TGTGCCACCAGGAGAGACGGGGGGAGCACAGATACGCAGTATTTT. The full variable domain, its missing parts supplied by reference TRBV15 and TRBJ2-3, is DAMVIQNPRYQVTQFGKPVTLSCSQTLNHNVMYWYQQKSSQAPKLLFHYYDKDFNNEADTPDNFQSRRPNTSFCFLDIRSPGLGDTAMYLCATRRDGGSTDTQYFGPGTRLTVL.

V and J are TRBV5-6 and TRBJ1-6; D might be TRBD1 (5 bases). Germline CDR1 is SGHDT and CDR2 is YYEEEE. V was pared by 4 bases and J by 5 bases, with 10 bases between. The CDR3 runs to 14 residues. CDR3 region: CASSLTDNNSPLHF. The CDR3 DNA reads TGTGCCAGCAGCCTGACAGATAATAATTCACCCCTCCACTTT. The complete variable domain, with remaining parts taken from reference TRBV5-6 and TRBJ1-6, reads DAGVTQSPTHLIKTRGQQVTLRCSPKSGHDTVSWYQQALGQGPQFIFQYYEEEERQRGNFPDRFSGHQFPNYSSELNVNALLLGDSALYLCASSLTDNNSPLHFGNGTRLTVT.

The genes are TRBV28 and TRBJ2-3, with D maybe TRBD2 (6 bases). Trimming shortened V by 3 bases and J by 4 bases, and 14 bases separated the two germline ends. From germline, CDR1 is MDHEN and CDR2 SYDVKM. The CDR3 runs to 15 residues. CDR3 sequence reads: CASSFRPGRSDTQYF. The CDR3 DNA reads TGTGCCAGCAGTTTCCGGCCAGGGAGGTCAGATACGCAGTATTTT. The full variable domain, rest sourced from reference TRBV28 and TRBJ2-3, is DVKVTQSSRYLVKRTGEKVFLECVQDMDHENMFWYRQDPGLGLRLIYFSYDVKMKEKGDIPEGYSVSREKKERFSLILESASTNQTSMYLCASSFRPGRSDTQYFGPGTRLTVL.

The V call is TRBV5-1, the J call TRBJ2-1, with TRBD2 identical over 9 bases. With 0 bases clipped from V and 1 base from J, the junction kept 11 bases outside the gene matches. The CDR3 spans 19 residues. Germline V gene lookup returns CDR1 SGHRS and CDR2 YFSETQ. In DNA, the CDR3 is TGCGCCAGCAGCTTGGTGAGCGGGGGGCCAGCGGGGTCCTACAATGAGCAGTTCTTC. This codes for CASSLVSGGPAGSYNEQFF.

The J gene is TRBJ2-5, the V gene TRBV11-2, with 9 bases lining up with TRBD2. The CDR3 is 16 amino acids. Trimming at V came to 6 bases and at J to 2 bases, leaving 10 bases not matched to a gene. Per germline, CDR1 SGHAT and CDR2 FQNNGV. CDR3 sequence: CASRKGAGGRQETQYF. CDR3 coding DNA: TGTGCCAGCAGAAAAGGAGCGGGGGGCCGACAAGAGACCCAGTACTTC.

This clone was picked up a small number of times. The chain recombines TRBV27 with TRBJ2-1; 12 nucleotides align to TRBD2. This CDR3 is 14 amino acids long. The germline CDR1 and CDR2 sequences are MNHEY and SMNVEV (reference sequence). The junction had 0 bases not matched to a gene; V was cut back by 5 bases and J by 4 bases. CDR3 DNA: TGTGCCAGCAGTCTAGCGGGGGGGTACAATGAGCAGTTCTTC. Protein product: CASSLAGGYNEQFF.

The V gene is TRBV28, the J gene TRBJ2-5; D is ambiguous. The germline gives CDR1 MDHEN, CDR2 SYDVKM. Trimming took 2 bases from V and 1 from J, leaving 11 bases between them. CDR3 size: 15 residues. CDR3 coding DNA: TGTGCCAGCAGTTTACAGAGGCCCGTCCAAGAGACCCAGTACTTC. Translated: CASSLQRPVQETQYF.

The chain employs TRBV4-1 and TRBJ2-7; D gene ambiguous. Germline CDR1 is MGHRA and CDR2 is YSYEKL. V was clipped by 3 bases and J by 3 bases, with 12 bases between them. The CDR3 runs 14 residues. The CDR3 protein is CASSQQHTDYEQYF. The CDR3 nucleotides are TGCGCCAGCAGCCAGCAACACACAGACTACGAGCAGTACTTC.

The rearrangement joins TRBV20-1 to TRBJ2-7, with D perhaps TRBD1 (5 bases). The CDR3 has 11 amino acids. From germline, CDR1 is DFQATT and CDR2 SNEGSKA (reference sequence). Trimming stripped 4 bases from V and 3 bases from J, with 7 bases between. The CDR3 sequence is CSATDNYEQYF. The CDR3 bases are TGCAGTGCTACGGACAACTACGAGCAGTACTTC.

This CDR3 reads CASSPVYGELFF. In nucleotides, the CDR3 is TGTGCCAGCAGTCCTGTCTACGGGGAGCTGTTTTTT. This rearrangement joins TRBV6-5 to TRBJ2-2; the D is unclear. V lost 5 bases and J lost 7, with 8 bases in between. This CDR3 has 12 amino acids. CDR1 MNHEY and CDR2 SVGAGI come from the germline V gene.

The gene calls are TRBV4-1 and TRBJ2-1, with a weak D call TRBD2 (5 bases). This CDR3 has 16 residues. CDR1 is MGHRA and CDR2 is YSYEKL in the germline V gene. Trimming took 0 bases from V and 0 from J, leaving 9 bases between them. The CDR3 here is CASSQETGTSYNEQFF. CDR3 nucleotides: TGCGCCAGCAGCCAAGAAACGGGAACCTCCTACAATGAGCAGTTCTTC.

The chain employs TRBV7-9 and TRBJ1-5; 7 positions match TRBD1. Trimming cost V 1 base and J 3 bases; bases outside gene matches: 6. This CDR3 is built from 16 residues. CDR1 and CDR2 (germline): SEHNR, FQNEAQ (reference sequence). The CDR3 loop is CASSLGSGQSNQPQHF. The CDR3 DNA is TGTGCCAGCAGCTTAGGTTCGGGACAGTCCAATCAGCCCCAGCATTTT.

This clone has a handful of counts. The V gene is TRBV6-5, the J gene TRBJ2-7, with TRBD2 matching over 11 bases. J lost 4 bases, V lost 7 bases, and 9 bases had no gene match. Germline-derived CDR1 and CDR2 are MNHEY and SVGAGI. This CDR3 is built from 15 residues. CDR3 region: CASMRGLAGGYEQYF. CDR3 DNA sequence: TGTGCCAGCATGCGGGGGCTAGCGGGAGGATACGAGCAGTACTTC.